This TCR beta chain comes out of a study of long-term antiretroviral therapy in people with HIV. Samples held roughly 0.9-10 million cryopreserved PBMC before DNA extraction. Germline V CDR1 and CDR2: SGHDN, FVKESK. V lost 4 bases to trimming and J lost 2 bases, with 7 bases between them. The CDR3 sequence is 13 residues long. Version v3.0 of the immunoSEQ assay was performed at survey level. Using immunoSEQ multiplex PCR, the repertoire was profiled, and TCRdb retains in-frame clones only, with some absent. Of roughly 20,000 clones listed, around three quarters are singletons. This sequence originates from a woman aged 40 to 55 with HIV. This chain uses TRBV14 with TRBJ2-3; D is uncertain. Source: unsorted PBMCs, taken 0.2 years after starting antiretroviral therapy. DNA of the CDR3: TGTGCCAGCAGCCCCCCTATCACAGATACGCAGTATTTT. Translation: CASSPPITDTQYF.